These 15 T cell receptor beta chains came from one sample sequenced in a study of T cells in Graves' hyperthyroidism and ophthalmopathy. The source material, RNA transcripts, was used to amplify TCR beta CDR3 regions. HTBI primers drove first-round RT-PCR of the TCR CDR3. One entry per CDR3 protein, called by TCRdb with MiXCR from the multiplex PCR reads. The sample has 300,000 to 500,000 distinct CDR3 sequences, roughly 13% seen once. The sample was blood. Every receptor here comes from a man aged 45-65 years with Graves' ophthalmopathy.

The V and J genes are TRBV19 and TRBJ2-1, with D hard to call. The CDR3 contains 16 residues. V was pared by 5 bases and J by 8 bases, with 22 bases between. CDR1 is LNHDA, CDR2 SQIVND, per germline (reference sequence). CDR3 region: CASSSTGSVSFYEQFF. The CDR3 DNA follows: TGTGCCAGTAGTTCTACCGGGTCGGTGAGTTTCTATGAGCAGTTCTTC.

This clonotype came up a few times. One junction end does not reproduce the germline sequence, and a read error may be involved. The V and J genes are TRBV7-9 and TRBJ1-6, with a possible D match to TRBD1 (6 bases). CDR1 and CDR2 (germline): SEHNR, FQNEAQ (reference sequence). There are 14 residues in the CDR3. CDR3 residues: CVSSSQGSNSPLHF. The CDR3 coding sequence is TGTGTCAGCAGCTCACAGGGTTCTAATTCACCCCTCCACTTT.

In its sample, this clonotype was seen many times. The chain has TRBV20-1 and TRBJ2-3; D is undetermined. V was pared by 4 bases and J by 2 bases, with 16 bases between. Germline V gene data show CDR1 as DFQATT and CDR2 as SNEGSKA (reference sequence). CDR3 size: 15 residues. Here the CDR3 reads CSATRSRRDTDTQYF. The CDR3 DNA sequence: TGCAGTGCTACGCGATCGCGGCGAGACACAGATACGCAGTATTTT.

This clonotype came up many times. CDR3 sequence (DNA): TGTGCCAGCAGCCGTATGCTAGCGGGAGTTCCCCACGAGCAGTACTTC. Translated, it gives CASSRMLAGVPHEQYF. This sequence joins TRBV12-3 or TRBV12-4 and TRBJ2-7, with 10 bases matching TRBD2. CDR3 length equals 16 residues. The V segment lost 6 bases and the J segment 5 bases; nucleotides outside the gene matches: 13.

This clonotype was counted ten times or more. This sequence joins TRBV3-1 and TRBJ1-3; D perhaps matches TRBD1 (6 bases). This CDR3 region has 16 residues. Germline V gene sequence: CDR1 LGHDT, CDR2 YNNKEL (reference sequence). The V gene lost 2 bases and the J gene lost 0 bases, with 11 bases spanning the gap. The chain's CDR3 is CASSQRDRFSGNTIYF. The CDR3 coding sequence is TGTGCCAGCAGCCAACGAGACAGGTTCTCTGGAAACACCATATATTTT.

V gene TRBV6-9 combines with J gene TRBJ2-7; TRBD2 agrees at 12 bases. The CDR3 extends over 15 amino acids. V trimming: 4 bases; J trimming: 7 bases; junction bases outside the gene matches: 8. Germline V gene data show CDR1 as MNHGY and CDR2 as SVAAGI. CDR3 residues: CASSSQTSGRSEQYF. For the CDR3, the DNA is TGTGCCAGCAGTTCACAGACTAGCGGGAGAAGTGAGCAGTACTTC.

The chain couples TRBV9 to TRBJ2-7; TRBD1 might be the D (6 bases). Trimming pared 1 base from V and 1 base from J, leaving 9 bases between. CDR3 length: 14 residues. CDR1 is SGDLS, CDR2 YYNGEE, per germline. The DNA for the CDR3 is TGTGCCAGCAGCGTAACAGGGTCTTCCTACGAGCAGTACTTC. Translated: CASSVTGSSYEQYF.

This clonotype was found many times. This rearrangement joins TRBV5-6 to TRBJ1-1; D remains ambiguous. Trimming shortened V by 5 bases and J by 0 bases, and 11 bases separated the two germline ends. The CDR3 length is 14 residues. The germline V gene encodes CDR1 SGHDT and CDR2 YYEEEE. DNA of the CDR3: TGTGCCAGCAGATTCCAGGTAATGAACACTGAAGCTTTCTTT. Translating it yields CASRFQVMNTEAFF. Combining the CDR3 with reference TRBV5-6 and TRBJ1-1 gives the whole variable domain DAGVTQSPTHLIKTRGQQVTLRCSPKSGHDTVSWYQQALGQGPQFIFQYYEEEERQRGNFPDRFSGHQFPNYSSELNVNALLLGDSALYLCASRFQVMNTEAFFGQGTRLTVV.

V gene TRBV19 combines with J gene TRBJ2-1, with D perhaps matching TRBD2 (5 bases). With 5 bases removed from V and 10 bases from J, the gap between germline ends came to 24 bases. The CDR3 contains 16 residues. Germline-derived CDR1 and CDR2 are LNHDA and SQIVND (reference sequence). CDR3 region: CASSRTGNMASTEQFF. For the CDR3, the DNA is TGTGCCAGTAGTCGGACGGGAAACATGGCTAGCACGGAGCAGTTCTTC.

This clonotype has only a few counts. This chain joins TRBV6-2 or TRBV6-3 and TRBJ2-7; a weak D match, TRBD2 (5 bases). Per germline, CDR1 MNHEY and CDR2 SVGEGT. The CDR3 extends over 17 amino acids. Deletions cut 0 bases from V and 2 bases from J, with 17 bases between. CDR3 bases: TGTGCCAGCAGTTACTCGAAAGGTAGTAGCGTCCCCTACGAGCAGTACTTC. Amino acid sequence: CASSYSKGSSVPYEQYF.

The sample holds many counts of this clonotype. The CDR3 DNA follows: TGCGCCAGCAGCCCGGACAGGGGAGGCGGAGGGAACACTGAAGCTTTCTTT. This sequence encodes CASSPDRGGGGNTEAFF. This chain joins TRBV5-1 and TRBJ1-1; 9 bases map to TRBD1. This CDR3 has 17 residues. CDR1 and CDR2 from the germline V gene are SGHRS and YFSETQ. Germline trimming cut 4 bases from V and 1 base from J; bases unmatched to any gene: 11.

The table lists this clonotype with a few counts. The rearrangement uses TRBV12-3 or TRBV12-4 and TRBJ2-2; D is possibly TRBD1 or TRBD2 (5 bases each). Trimming removed 7 bases at V and 5 bases at J, with 14 bases between. The CDR3 runs 14 residues. CDR3 loop: CASTRGAETGELFF. The CDR3 nucleotides are TGTGCCAGCACCAGAGGGGCTGAAACCGGGGAGCTGTTTTTT.

This clonotype was observed at least ten times. The chain links TRBV6-1 to TRBJ1-2, with a possible D match to TRBD1 (5 bases). The V and J ends lost 1 base and 4 bases respectively, with 16 bases between them. The CDR3 has 16 amino acids. Germline V gives CDR1 MNHNS, CDR2 SASEGT. CDR3 bases: TGTGCCAGCAGTGAAGTATCGGGACCAGCCCGCTATGGCTACACCTTC. Its translation is CASSEVSGPARYGYTF.

This clonotype was found many times. At one end, the junction sequence differs from germline, possibly due to a read error. CDR3 protein: CASSQSGERGTHNF. CDR3 nucleotides: TGTGCCAGCAGCCAATCGGGGGAGCGCGGGACCCATAACTTC. The J gene is TRBJ2-5, the V gene TRBV3-1; possible D gene TRBD2, 6 bases. Germline CDR1 reads LGHDT; CDR2 reads YNNKEL (reference sequence). This CDR3 comprises 14 residues.

This clonotype was seen ten or more times. CDR3 in DNA: TGTGCCAGCAGCGTAGGGACTGAAACCTACGAGCAGTACTTC. Protein sequence: CASSVGTETYEQYF. The chain has TRBV9 and TRBJ2-7; a possible D gene is TRBD2 (5 bases). Germline CDR1 and CDR2: SGDLS and YYNGEE. The CDR3 runs to 14 residues. V gave up 0 bases and J gave up 2 bases, with 9 bases separating them.